The 19 T cell receptor beta chains below come from one sample, sequenced in a study of identical twins. TCRdb recomputed calls from the 5' RACE reads with MiXCR, one row per CDR3 protein. Here the sample spans 700,000 or so distinct CDR3 sequences, around 21% being singletons. The same data also went into a second study, on T cells expressing NK-cell markers.

What was sequenced was PBMCs. All receptors derive from a woman under 30 in good health.

V and J are TRBV12-3 or TRBV12-4 and TRBJ1-1, with a weak D call TRBD1 (6 bases). Trimming took 5 bases from V and 8 from J, leaving 12 bases between them. This CDR3 is built from 12 residues. The CDR3 bases are TGTGCCAGCAGTGCCGGGACACTCGAAGCTTTCTTT. Its protein product is CASSAGTLEAFF.

This chain connects TRBV5-1 to TRBJ2-7; 8 positions match TRBD2. After removal of 4 bases from V and 2 bases from J, the junction contained 5 bases not matched to a gene. The CDR3 totals 14 residues. The germline gives CDR1 SGHRS, CDR2 YFSETQ. The CDR3 bases are TGCGCCAGCAGCGGAGCGGGAGAGGCCTACGAGCAGTACTTC. Translation gives CASSGAGEAYEQYF.

V and J are TRBV28 and TRBJ2-3; tentative D call: TRBD1 (6 bases). The CDR3 has 15 amino acids. Trimming removed 3 bases at V and 7 bases at J, with 17 bases between. Per germline, CDR1 MDHEN and CDR2 SYDVKM. The CDR3 region has the DNA TGTGCCAGCAGTTTTGGGGGCGCAGGAATTCATACGCAGTATTTT. This encodes CASSFGGAGIHTQYF.

This clonotype was seen at least ten times. Here the CDR3 reads CATRDSNSYEQYF. The CDR3 DNA reads TGTGCCACCCGAGACTCCAACTCCTACGAGCAGTACTTC. The chain links TRBV12-3 or TRBV12-4 to TRBJ2-7, with D unclear. V gave up 10 bases and J gave up 0 bases, with 13 bases separating them. This CDR3 has 13 amino acids.

The chain recombines TRBV12-3 or TRBV12-4 with TRBJ1-4; 7 bases match TRBD1. J gave up 7 bases and V 6 bases, and 8 bases lay outside the gene matches. CDR3 length equals 14 residues. This CDR3 is CASRVTGSAEKLFF. The CDR3 bases are TGTGCCAGCAGGGTGACAGGGTCGGCTGAAAAACTGTTTTTT.

This clonotype was recorded a few times. The chain recombines TRBV20-1 with TRBJ1-2, with D unresolved. Germline V gene data show CDR1 as DFQATT and CDR2 as SNEGSKA (reference sequence). With 1 base removed from V and 8 bases from J, the gap between germline ends came to 14 bases. This CDR3 has 13 residues. CDR3 bases: TGCAGTGCTAGAGGGACGGAGGGTGTCGGCTACACCTTC. Protein: CSARGTEGVGYTF.

This clonotype was seen a few times. V and J are TRBV6-6 and TRBJ2-5; D call uncertain. The CDR3 consists of 12 residues. V dropped 7 bases and J dropped 5 bases, with 11 bases sitting between them. CDR1 is MNHNY, CDR2 SVGAGI, per germline (reference sequence). As DNA, the CDR3 is TGTGCCAGCACCCTTGGCGAGGAGACCCAGTACTTC. Its protein product is CASTLGEETQYF.

This clonotype was detected only once. The chain recombines TRBV7-9 with TRBJ1-1; D not resolved. Germline V gives CDR1 SEHNR, CDR2 FQNEAQ (reference sequence). V lost 4 bases to trimming and J lost 1 base, with 16 bases between them. There are 16 residues in the CDR3. The CDR3 DNA is TGTGCCAGCAGCTCCAACCGAGGGCCACAGAACACTGAAGCTTTCTTT. It is translated as CASSSNRGPQNTEAFF. Based on the CDR3 plus reference TRBV7-9 and TRBJ1-1, the full variable domain is DTGVSQNPRHKITKRGQNVTFRCDPISEHNRLYWYRQTLGQGPEFLTYFQNEAQLEKSRLLSDRFSAERPKGSFSTLEIQRTEQGDSAMYLCASSSNRGPQNTEAFFGQGTRLTVV.

V and J are TRBV5-1 and TRBJ2-5; TRBD1 is a possible D gene (5 bases). CDR3 size: 16 residues. With 3 bases removed from V and 5 bases from J, the gap between germline ends came to 20 bases. The germline V gene has CDR1 SGHRS and CDR2 YFSETQ. The CDR3 DNA reads as TGCGCCAGCAGCTCGGGCCAGGGCGTAGGTGGGGAGACCCAGTACTTC. Amino acids: CASSSGQGVGGETQYF.

In its sample, this clonotype was seen a few times. V gene TRBV5-1 combines with J gene TRBJ2-3, with TRBD2 matching 8 bases. CDR1 is SGHRS, CDR2 YFSETQ, per germline. Trimming cost V 0 bases and J 0 bases; bases outside gene matches: 6. This CDR3 has 17 amino acids. This CDR3 reads CASSLADGGASTDTQYF. DNA of the CDR3: TGCGCCAGCAGCTTGGCGGACGGGGGGGCTAGCACAGATACGCAGTATTTT.

This clonotype showed up many times. The rearrangement joins TRBV10-3 to TRBJ2-7; TRBD1 aligns across 7 bases. Trimming at V came to 1 base and at J to 2 bases, leaving 5 bases not matched to a gene. CDR1 and CDR2 from the germline V gene are ENHRY and SYGVKD. The CDR3 has 15 amino acids. The CDR3 region is CAISEYQGVTYEQYF. As DNA, the CDR3 is TGTGCCATCAGTGAGTACCAGGGGGTAACCTACGAGCAGTACTTC.

The V call is TRBV29-1, the J call TRBJ2-3; weak D call: TRBD1 (6 bases). The CDR3 extends over 16 amino acids. Trimming removed 4 bases at V and 2 bases at J, with 19 bases between. Germline CDR1 SQVTM, CDR2 ANQGSEA. The CDR3 spells CSVARSRGFPTDTQYF. The CDR3 region has the DNA TGCAGCGTTGCACGGAGCAGGGGATTTCCCACAGATACGCAGTATTTT.

V usage is TRBV7-2 and J usage is TRBJ1-1; unclear D gene. The CDR3 runs 13 residues. With 1 base removed from V and 7 bases from J, the gap between germline ends came to 10 bases. Per the germline V gene, CDR1 is SGHTA and CDR2 is FQGNSA. The CDR3 sequence is CASSLERSYEAFF. CDR3 bases: TGTGCCAGCAGCTTAGAGAGAAGTTATGAAGCTTTCTTT. Full variable domain (outside the CDR3, taken from reference TRBV7-2 and TRBJ1-1): GAGVSQSPSNKVTEKGKDVELRCDPISGHTALYWYRQSLGQGLEFLIYFQGNSAPDKSGLPSDRFSAERTGGSVSTLTIQRTQQEDSAVYLCASSLERSYEAFFGQGTRLTVV.

This clonotype has just a few counts. The V gene is TRBV29-1, the J gene TRBJ2-1; 11 positions match TRBD2. V shed 7 bases and J 8 bases; nucleotides not matched to a gene: 13. The germline V gene encodes CDR1 SQVTM and CDR2 ANQGSEA. This CDR3 has 15 residues. The CDR3 loop reads CSASPLAGARYEQFF. In DNA form, the CDR3 reads TGCAGCGCCTCACCACTAGCGGGAGCGCGCTATGAGCAGTTCTTC.

V and J are TRBV5-6 and TRBJ1-4; D is ambiguous. V lost 0 bases to trimming and J lost 8 bases, with 8 bases between them. The CDR3 has 13 amino acids. The germline gives CDR1 SGHDT, CDR2 YYEEEE. The CDR3 loop reads CASSLDDTEKLFF. CDR3 sequence (DNA): TGTGCCAGCAGCTTGGATGACACCGAAAAACTGTTTTTT.

In this sample, this clonotype turned up many times. The rearrangement joins TRBV12-3 or TRBV12-4 to TRBJ2-7, with a tentative D call TRBD1 (6 bases). The CDR3 is made up of 13 amino acids. V shed 5 bases and J shed 2 bases, with 10 bases lying between them. The CDR3 nucleotides are TGTGCCAGCAGTCCGGACAGAACCTACGAGCAGTACTTC. Translated: CASSPDRTYEQYF.

This clonotype showed up just a few times. The chain recombines TRBV6-1 with TRBJ1-1; D possibly corresponds to TRBD1 (5 bases). Trimming pared 2 bases from V and 1 base from J, leaving 11 bases between. The CDR3 runs 15 residues. Germline V lookup: CDR1 MNHNS, CDR2 SASEGT. The CDR3 DNA is TGTGCCAGCAGTGAAACCGGGACGGCGAACACTGAAGCTTTCTTT. This encodes CASSETGTANTEAFF.

The chain uses TRBV12-3 or TRBV12-4 and TRBJ2-1; perhaps TRBD1 as D (6 bases). The CDR3 consists of 13 residues. The germline V and J ends were trimmed by 8 bases and 10 bases, with 18 bases remaining between them. In DNA, the CDR3 is TGTGCCAGCCGTCTAACAGGGCCAGGGGAGCAGTTCTTC. Translating it yields CASRLTGPGEQFF.

The V call is TRBV29-1, the J call TRBJ2-1; 7 bases match TRBD2. J lost 0 bases, V lost 2 bases, and 4 bases had no gene match. This CDR3 spans 15 amino acids. CDR1 and CDR2 from the germline V gene are SQVTM and ANQGSEA. CDR3 region: CSVELAGSSYNEQFF. The CDR3 DNA reads TGCAGCGTTGAATTAGCGGGCAGCTCCTACAATGAGCAGTTCTTC.